This TCR beta chain was profiled in a study of blood T cells in healthy people across ages. Primers used in a second PCR of about 7 to 12 cycles were a sample-barcoded 5' primer and a J-beta primer mix. Using its own MiXCR run on the 5' RACE reads, TCRdb lists one record per CDR3 protein. The sample shows 1.5 million to 1.9 million distinct CDR3 sequences, approximately 39% of them seen only once. Study results and caveats: Bulk PBMC profiling left naive and antigen-experienced comparisons inconclusive.

About this clonotype itself: Antigen: not known.

Isolation yielded PBMCs, at least 6.5 million per sample, in every case. This CDR3 region has 16 residues. Germline CDR1 DFQATT, CDR2 SNEGSKA (reference sequence). Trimming shortened V by 0 bases and J by 0 bases, and 12 bases separated the two germline ends. The sequence derives from a woman younger than 30 in good health. The sample comprised blood. This chain connects TRBV20-1 to TRBJ1-5; D remains unclear. The DNA for the CDR3 is TGCAGTGCTAGAGAACACGCGGCTTATAGCAATCAGCCCCAGCATTTT. It translates to CSAREHAAYSNQPQHF.